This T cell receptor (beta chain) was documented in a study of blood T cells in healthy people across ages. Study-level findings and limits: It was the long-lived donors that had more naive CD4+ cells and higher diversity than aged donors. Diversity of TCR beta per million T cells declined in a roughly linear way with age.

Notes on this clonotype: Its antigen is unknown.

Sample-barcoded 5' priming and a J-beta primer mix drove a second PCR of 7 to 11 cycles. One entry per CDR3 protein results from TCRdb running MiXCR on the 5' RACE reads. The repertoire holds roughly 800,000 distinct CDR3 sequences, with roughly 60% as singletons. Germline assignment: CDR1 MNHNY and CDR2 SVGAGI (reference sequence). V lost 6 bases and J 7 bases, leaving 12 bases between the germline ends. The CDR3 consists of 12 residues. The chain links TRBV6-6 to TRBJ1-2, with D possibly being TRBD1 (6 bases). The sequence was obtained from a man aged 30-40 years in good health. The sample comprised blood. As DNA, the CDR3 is TGTGCCAGCAGGAACTCAGGGGCTGGCTACACCTTC. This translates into CASRNSGAGYTF.